This T cell receptor (beta chain) is drawn from a study of blood T cell repertoires in COVID-19. Germline CDR1 reads SGHTA; CDR2 reads FQGTGA. V lost 3 bases, J lost 7 bases, and 5 bases stayed unmatched. The CDR3 contains 14 residues. Repertoires were generated with immunoSEQ multiplex PCR, while TCRdb's copy carries only in-frame clones and drops some. The table lists about 240,000 clones, 86% of them singletons, with approximately 13% in the top ten. The receptor comes from a man aged 80 or over with acute or convalescent COVID-19. The chain combines TRBV7-3 with TRBJ2-1; 8 bases are a match to TRBD2. What was sequenced was peripheral blood. CDR3: CASSFTGGGNEQFF. The CDR3 bases are TGTGCCAGCAGCTTCACGGGAGGGGGAAATGAGCAGTTCTTC.